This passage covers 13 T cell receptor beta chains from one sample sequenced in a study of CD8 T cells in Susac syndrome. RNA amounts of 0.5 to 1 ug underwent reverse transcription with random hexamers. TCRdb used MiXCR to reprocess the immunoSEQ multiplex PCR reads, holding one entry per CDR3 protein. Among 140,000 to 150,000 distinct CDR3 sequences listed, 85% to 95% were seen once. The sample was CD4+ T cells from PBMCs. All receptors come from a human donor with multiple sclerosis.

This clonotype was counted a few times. CDR3 bases: TGTGCCAGCAGCTTGGGGGCGACAGGGTCCCGCACAGATACGCAGTATTTT. Its translation is CASSLGATGSRTDTQYF. This chain uses TRBV7-9 with TRBJ2-3, with 7 bases lining up with TRBD1. The CDR3 consists of 17 residues. Unmatched junction bases numbered 10, after V lost 3 bases and J lost 1 base. From germline, CDR1 is SEHNR and CDR2 FQNEAQ (reference sequence).

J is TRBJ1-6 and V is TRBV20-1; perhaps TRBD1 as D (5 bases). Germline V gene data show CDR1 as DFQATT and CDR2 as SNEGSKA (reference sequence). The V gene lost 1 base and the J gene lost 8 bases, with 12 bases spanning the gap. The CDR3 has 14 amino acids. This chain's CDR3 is CSARVKGIDSPLHF. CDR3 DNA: TGCAGTGCTAGAGTAAAGGGGATCGATTCACCCCTCCACTTT.

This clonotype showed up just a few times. The chain's CDR3 is CASSSTGGGETQYF. The CDR3 DNA is TGTGCCAGCAGTTCGACAGGGGGCGGGGAGACCCAGTACTTC. The chain links TRBV12-3 or TRBV12-4 to TRBJ2-5; 10 positions match TRBD1. This CDR3 comprises 14 residues. Trimming took 4 bases from V and 5 from J; bases not matched to a gene: 4.

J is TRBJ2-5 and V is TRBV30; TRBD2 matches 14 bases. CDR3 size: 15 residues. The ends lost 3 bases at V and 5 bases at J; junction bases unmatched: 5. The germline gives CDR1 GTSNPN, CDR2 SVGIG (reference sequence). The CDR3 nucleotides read TGTGCCTGGAGAAAGGGGACTAGCGGGGGTGAGACCCAGTACTTC. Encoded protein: CAWRKGTSGGETQYF.

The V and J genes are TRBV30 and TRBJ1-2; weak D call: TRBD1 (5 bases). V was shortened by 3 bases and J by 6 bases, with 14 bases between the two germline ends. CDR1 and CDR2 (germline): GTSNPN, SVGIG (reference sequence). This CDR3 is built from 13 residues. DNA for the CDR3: TGTGCCTGGAGCCTCAGGGCGGCGGATGGCTACACCTTC. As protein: CAWSLRAADGYTF.

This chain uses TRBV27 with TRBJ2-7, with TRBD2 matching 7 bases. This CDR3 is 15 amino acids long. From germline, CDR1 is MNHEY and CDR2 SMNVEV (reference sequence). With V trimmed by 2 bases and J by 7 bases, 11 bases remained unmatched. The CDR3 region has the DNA TGTGCCAGCAGTTTAGTGAGGACCAGAGCGGGAGAGCAGTACTTC. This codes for CASSLVRTRAGEQYF.

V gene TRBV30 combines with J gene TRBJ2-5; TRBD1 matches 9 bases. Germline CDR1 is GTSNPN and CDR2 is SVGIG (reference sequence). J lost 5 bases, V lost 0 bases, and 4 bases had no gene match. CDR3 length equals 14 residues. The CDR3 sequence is CAWSVHRGRETQYF. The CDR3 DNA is TGTGCCTGGAGTGTACACAGGGGGCGGGAGACCCAGTACTTC.

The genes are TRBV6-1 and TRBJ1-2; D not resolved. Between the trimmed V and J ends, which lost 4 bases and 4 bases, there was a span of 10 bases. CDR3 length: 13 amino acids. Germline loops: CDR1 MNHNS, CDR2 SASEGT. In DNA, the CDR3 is TGTGCCAGCAGTGTAGAACAGATCTATGGCTACACCTTC. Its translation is CASSVEQIYGYTF.

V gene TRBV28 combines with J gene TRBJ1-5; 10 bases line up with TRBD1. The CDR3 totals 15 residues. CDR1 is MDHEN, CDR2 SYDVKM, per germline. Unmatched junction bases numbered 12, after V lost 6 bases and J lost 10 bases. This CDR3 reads CASRTDRGGAGPQHF. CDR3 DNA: TGTGCCAGCAGGACGGACAGGGGGGGAGCAGGACCCCAGCATTTT.

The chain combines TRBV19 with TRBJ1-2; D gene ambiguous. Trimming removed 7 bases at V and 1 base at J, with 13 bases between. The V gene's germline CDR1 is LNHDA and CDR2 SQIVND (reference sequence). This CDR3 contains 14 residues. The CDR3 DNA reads TGTGCCAGTACACGCGGCTCTAGTAACTATGGCTACACCTTC. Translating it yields CASTRGSSNYGYTF.

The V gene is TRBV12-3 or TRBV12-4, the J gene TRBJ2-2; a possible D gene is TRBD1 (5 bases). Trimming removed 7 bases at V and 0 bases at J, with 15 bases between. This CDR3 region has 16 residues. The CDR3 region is CASKGHGDANTGELFF. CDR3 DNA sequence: TGTGCCAGCAAAGGACACGGCGACGCGAACACCGGGGAGCTGTTTTTT.

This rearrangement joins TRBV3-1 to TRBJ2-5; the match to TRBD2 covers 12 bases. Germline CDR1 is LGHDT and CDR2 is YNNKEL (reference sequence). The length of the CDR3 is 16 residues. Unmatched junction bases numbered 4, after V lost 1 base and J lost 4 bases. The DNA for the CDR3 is TGTGCCAGCAGCCAAGGGCTAGCGGGAGGGCCAGAGACCCAGTACTTC. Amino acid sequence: CASSQGLAGGPETQYF.

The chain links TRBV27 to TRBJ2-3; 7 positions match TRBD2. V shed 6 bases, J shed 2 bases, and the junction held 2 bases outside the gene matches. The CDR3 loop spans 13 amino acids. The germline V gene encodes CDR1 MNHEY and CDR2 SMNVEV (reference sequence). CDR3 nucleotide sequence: TGTGCCAGCAGGGGGGACTACACAGATACGCAGTATTTT. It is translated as CASRGDYTDTQYF.